These 14 T cell receptor beta chains share one sample of origin, sequenced in a study of beta chain features in type 1 diabetes. Every bit of the isolated RNA underwent reverse transcription, so sequencing read expressed TCRB transcripts. The assay was immunoSEQ multiplex PCR, and TCRdb's table has in-frame clones only and misses some. The sample yields approximately 250,000 clones, roughly an eighth seen once. Sequencing used naive CD4+ T cells from blood. These receptors all stem from a woman in her 40s in good health.

This clone was seen more than once but under ten times. The chain joins TRBV5-4 to TRBJ1-3, with TRBD1 as a possible D gene (5 bases). This CDR3 is built from 13 residues. Germline values: CDR1 SGHNT, CDR2 YYREEE (reference sequence). Trimming cost V 3 bases and J 4 bases, with 8 bases left between them. In DNA, the CDR3 is TGTGCCAGCAGCTCGCAGGGAGGAAACACCATATATTTT. Its protein is CASSSQGGNTIYF. Complete variable domain (other parts from reference TRBV5-4 and TRBJ1-3): ETGVTQSPTHLIKTRGQQVTLRCSSQSGHNTVSWYQQALGQGPQFIFQYYREEENGRGNFPPRFSGLQFPNYSSELNVNALELDDSALYLCASSSQGGNTIYFGEGSWLTVV.

This clone was seen a few times. V and J are TRBV6-5 and TRBJ2-7; a weak D match, TRBD1 (5 bases). The CDR3 is made up of 13 amino acids. With 5 bases removed from V and 3 bases from J, the gap between germline ends came to 11 bases. Looked up from germline, CDR1 is MNHEY and CDR2 is SVGAGI. The CDR3 bases are TGTGCCAGCAGTAAGGACACCTTCTACGAGCAGTACTTC. Encoded protein: CASSKDTFYEQYF.

This clone was found a few times. The chain employs TRBV11-2 and TRBJ2-7; 7 bases are a match to TRBD2. The germline CDR1 and CDR2 sequences are SGHAT and FQNNGV. The CDR3 sequence is 16 residues long. The V gene end was trimmed by 5 bases and the J gene end by 0 bases; junction bases not matched to a gene: 10. CDR3: CASSPHSGGGSYEQYF. The CDR3 region has the DNA TGTGCCAGCAGCCCACATAGTGGGGGGGGCTCCTACGAGCAGTACTTC.

This clone turned up a few times. This CDR3 is CASSSGQEYGYTF. The CDR3 nucleotides are TGCGCCAGCAGCAGCGGACAGGAGTATGGCTACACCTTC. The J gene is TRBJ1-2, the V gene TRBV5-1; the match to TRBD1 covers 7 bases. The V segment lost 4 bases and the J segment 5 bases; nucleotides outside the gene matches: 5. Germline loops: CDR1 SGHRS, CDR2 YFSETQ. CDR3 length: 13 amino acids.

J is TRBJ2-7 and V is TRBV5-8; 8 bases agree with TRBD1. This CDR3 is built from 14 residues. CDR1 and CDR2 from the germline V gene are SGHTS and YDEGEE. Germline trimming cut 4 bases from V and 3 bases from J; bases unmatched to any gene: 6. CDR3 sequence: CASSKGQVNYEQYF. The CDR3 coding sequence is TGTGCCAGCAGCAAGGGACAGGTGAACTACGAGCAGTACTTC.

There are a few counts of this clone. The V gene is TRBV19, the J gene TRBJ2-2; perhaps TRBD1 as D (5 bases). Trimming shortened V by 0 bases and J by 4 bases, and 9 bases separated the two germline ends. Per the germline V gene, CDR1 is LNHDA and CDR2 is SQIVND (reference sequence). The CDR3 consists of 15 residues. Here the CDR3 reads CASSIDRGATGELFF. The DNA of the CDR3 is TGTGCCAGTAGTATAGATCGTGGGGCCACCGGGGAGCTGTTTTTT. The variable domain in full, completed from reference TRBV19 and TRBJ2-2, reads DGGITQSPKYLFRKEGQNVTLSCEQNLNHDAMYWYRQDPGQGLRLIYYSQIVNDFQKGDIAEGYSVSREKKESFPLTVTSAQKNPTAFYLCASSIDRGATGELFFGEGSRLTVL.

The V gene is TRBV5-6, the J gene TRBJ2-1; maybe TRBD2 (5 bases). There are 15 residues in the CDR3. Germline values: CDR1 SGHDT, CDR2 YYEEEE. V lost 3 bases, J lost 2 bases, and 12 bases lay in between. The CDR3 nucleotides read TGTGCCAGCAGCTCTACCGGGGTTACCTACAATGAGCAGTTCTTC. Translating gives CASSSTGVTYNEQFF.

V is TRBV2 and J is TRBJ1-6, with D unresolved. The ends were cut back, 1 base at V and 10 bases at J, with 8 bases in the middle. The germline CDR1 and CDR2 sequences are SNHLY and FYNNEI. The CDR3 extends over 13 amino acids. DNA for the CDR3: TGTGCCAGCAGTGAAGAAATCGGGTCACCCCTCCACTTT. Translating it yields CASSEEIGSPLHF.

The rearrangement joins TRBV28 to TRBJ2-2, with D tentatively TRBD2 (5 bases). CDR3 length: 14 residues. The V end lost 7 bases, the J end lost 0 bases, and 9 bases lay between the germline ends. Germline loops: CDR1 MDHEN, CDR2 SYDVKM. The CDR3 DNA follows: TGTGCCAGCATCGGAGGCACGAACACCGGGGAGCTGTTTTTT. Amino acid sequence: CASIGGTNTGELFF.

This clone was picked up a small number of times. This same CDR3 is encoded by further DNA sequences in the sample. The gene calls are TRBV5-1 and TRBJ2-3; D possibly corresponds to TRBD2 (6 bases). Trimming stripped 4 bases from V and 1 base from J, with 7 bases between. CDR3 length: 13 residues. Germline lookup yields CDR1 SGHRS and CDR2 YFSETQ. In DNA, the CDR3 is TGCGCCAGCAGCCCGGGGGGCACAGATACGCAGTATTTT. Protein sequence: CASSPGGTDTQYF.

The chain joins TRBV5-1 to TRBJ2-6; 10 bases are shared with TRBD1. The CDR3 is 17 amino acids. J lost 0 bases, V lost 1 base, and 1 base had no gene match. The germline V gene has CDR1 SGHRS and CDR2 YFSETQ. Here the CDR3 reads CASSLWDRGSGANVLTF. CDR3 bases: TGCGCCAGCAGCTTGTGGGACAGGGGCTCTGGGGCCAACGTCCTGACTTTC. Full variable domain (remainder filled in from reference TRBV5-1 and TRBJ2-6): KAGVTQTPRYLIKTRGQQVTLSCSPISGHRSVSWYQQTPGQGLQFLFEYFSETQRNKGNFPGRFSGRQFSNSRSEMNVSTLELGDSALYLCASSLWDRGSGANVLTFGAGSRLTVL.

This sequence joins TRBV5-4 and TRBJ2-3; 8 bases align to TRBD2. CDR1 and CDR2 (germline): SGHNT, YYREEE (reference sequence). This CDR3 region has 16 residues. Trimming cost V 2 bases and J 1 base; bases outside gene matches: 6. CDR3 bases: TGTGCCAGCAGCTTAAGGGTTAGCGGGGGCACAGATACGCAGTATTTT. Amino acids: CASSLRVSGGTDTQYF.

This chain connects TRBV29-1 to TRBJ2-7; D perhaps matches TRBD2 (7 bases). There are 13 residues in the CDR3. Per germline, CDR1 SQVTM and CDR2 ANQGSEA. Trimming took off 5 bases at V and 0 bases at J, with 11 bases between the two ends. The CDR3 loop is CSVQRGGSYEQYF. The CDR3 DNA is TGCAGCGTTCAAAGGGGGGGCTCCTACGAGCAGTACTTC.

This clone was seen only a few times. The chain is built from TRBV29-1 and TRBJ1-5; 7 bases agree with TRBD1. The CDR3 is made up of 13 amino acids. CDR1 and CDR2 (germline): SQVTM, ANQGSEA. Trimming at V came to 3 bases and at J to 5 bases, leaving 4 bases not matched to a gene. In nucleotides, the CDR3 is TGCAGCGTTGAGGGGCAGGGGGATCAGCCCCAGCATTTT. It translates to CSVEGQGDQPQHF.